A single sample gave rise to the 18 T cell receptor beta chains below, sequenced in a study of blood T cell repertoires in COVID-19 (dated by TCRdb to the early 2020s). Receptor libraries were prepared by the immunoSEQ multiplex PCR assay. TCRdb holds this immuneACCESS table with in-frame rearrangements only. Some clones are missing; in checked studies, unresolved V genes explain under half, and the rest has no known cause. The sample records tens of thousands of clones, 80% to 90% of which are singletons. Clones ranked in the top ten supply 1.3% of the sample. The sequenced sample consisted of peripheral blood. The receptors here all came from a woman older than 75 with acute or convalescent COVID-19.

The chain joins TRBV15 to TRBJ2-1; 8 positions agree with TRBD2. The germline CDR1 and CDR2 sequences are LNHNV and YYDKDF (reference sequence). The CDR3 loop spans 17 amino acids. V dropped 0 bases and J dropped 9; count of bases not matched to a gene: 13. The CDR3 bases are TGTGCCACCAGCAGAGATCGGGGGACTAGTGAAAGGATTGAGCAGTTCTTC. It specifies CATSRDRGTSERIEQFF.

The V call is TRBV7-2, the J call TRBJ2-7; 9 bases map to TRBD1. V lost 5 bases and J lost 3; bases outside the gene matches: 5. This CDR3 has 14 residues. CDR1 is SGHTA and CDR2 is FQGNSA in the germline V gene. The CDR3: CASSLGQGYYEQYF. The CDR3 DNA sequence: TGTGCCAGCAGCCTGGGACAGGGTTACTACGAGCAGTACTTC.

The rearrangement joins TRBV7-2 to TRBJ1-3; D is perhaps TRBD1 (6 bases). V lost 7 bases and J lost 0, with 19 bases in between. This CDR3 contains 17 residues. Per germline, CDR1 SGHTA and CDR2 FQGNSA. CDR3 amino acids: CASKRNLRGLSGNTIYF. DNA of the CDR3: TGTGCCAGCAAGCGGAACCTCAGGGGTCTCTCTGGAAACACCATATATTTT.

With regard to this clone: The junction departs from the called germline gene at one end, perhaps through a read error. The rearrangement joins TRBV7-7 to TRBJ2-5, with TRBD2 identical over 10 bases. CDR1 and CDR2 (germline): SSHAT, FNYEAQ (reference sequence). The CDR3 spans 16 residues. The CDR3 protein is CDQGGASGGIQETQYF. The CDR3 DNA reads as TGCGACCAGGGGGGCGCTAGCGGGGGTATACAAGAGACCCAGTACTTC.

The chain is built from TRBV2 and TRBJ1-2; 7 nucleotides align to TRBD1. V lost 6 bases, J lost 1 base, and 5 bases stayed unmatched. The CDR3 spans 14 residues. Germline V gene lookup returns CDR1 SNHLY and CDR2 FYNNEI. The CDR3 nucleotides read TGTGCCAGCAGAGCGGACAGGCTTAACTATGGCTACACCTTC. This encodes CASRADRLNYGYTF.

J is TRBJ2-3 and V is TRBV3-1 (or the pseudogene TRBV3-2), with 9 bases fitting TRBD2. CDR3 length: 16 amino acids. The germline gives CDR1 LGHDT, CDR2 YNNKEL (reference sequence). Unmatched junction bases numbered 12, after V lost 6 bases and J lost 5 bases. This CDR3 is CASSRIAGVGGDTQYF. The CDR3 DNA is TGTGCCAGCAGTAGAATAGCGGGAGTAGGGGGAGATACGCAGTATTTT.

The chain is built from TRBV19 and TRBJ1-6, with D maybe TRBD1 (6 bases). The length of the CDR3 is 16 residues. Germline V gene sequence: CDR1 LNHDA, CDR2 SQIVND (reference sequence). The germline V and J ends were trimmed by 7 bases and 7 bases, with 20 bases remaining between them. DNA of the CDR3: TGTGCCAGTAAGAGAGACCAGGGGTCGGGAAATTCACCCCTCCACTTT. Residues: CASKRDQGSGNSPLHF. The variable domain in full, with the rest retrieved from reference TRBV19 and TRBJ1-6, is DGGITQSPKYLFRKEGQNVTLSCEQNLNHDAMYWYRQDPGQGLRLIYYSQIVNDFQKGDIAEGYSVSREKKESFPLTVTSAQKNPTAFYLCASKRDQGSGNSPLHFGNGTRLTVT.

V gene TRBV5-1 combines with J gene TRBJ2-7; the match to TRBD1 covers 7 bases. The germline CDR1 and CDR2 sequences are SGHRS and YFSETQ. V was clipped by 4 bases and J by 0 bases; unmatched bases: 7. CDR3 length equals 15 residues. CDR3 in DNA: TGCGCCAGCAGCCCCGACAGGGTTGGCTCCTACGAGCAGTACTTC. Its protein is CASSPDRVGSYEQYF.

CDR3 bases: TGTGCCAGCAGCGCGCAGGGGGAGAAAAATCAGCCCCAGCATTTT. Its protein is CASSAQGEKNQPQHF. V and J are TRBV2 and TRBJ1-5, with 7 bases aligning to TRBD1. With 6 bases clipped from V and 4 bases from J, the junction kept 9 bases outside the gene matches. CDR1 SNHLY and CDR2 FYNNEI come from the germline V gene. The CDR3 consists of 15 residues.

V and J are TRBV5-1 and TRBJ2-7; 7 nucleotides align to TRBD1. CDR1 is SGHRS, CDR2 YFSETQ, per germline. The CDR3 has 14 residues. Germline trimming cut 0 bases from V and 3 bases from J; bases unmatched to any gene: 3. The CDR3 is CASSLVRQGYEQYF. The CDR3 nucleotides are TGCGCCAGCAGCTTGGTGAGACAGGGCTACGAGCAGTACTTC.

The CDR3 bases are TGTGCCAGCACCATCCCCCCGGACGAGCAGTACTTC. Its translation is CASTIPPDEQYF. The chain has TRBV28 and TRBJ2-7; D gene unclear. V lost 7 bases and J lost 5, with 12 bases in between. Germline CDR1 reads MDHEN; CDR2 reads SYDVKM. The CDR3 extends over 12 amino acids.

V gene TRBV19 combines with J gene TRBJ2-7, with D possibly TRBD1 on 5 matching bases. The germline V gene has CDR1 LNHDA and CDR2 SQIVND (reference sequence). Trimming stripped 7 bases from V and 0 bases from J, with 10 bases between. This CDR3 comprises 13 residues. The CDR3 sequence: CASKNQGSYEQYF. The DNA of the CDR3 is TGTGCCAGTAAAAATCAGGGCTCCTACGAGCAGTACTTC.

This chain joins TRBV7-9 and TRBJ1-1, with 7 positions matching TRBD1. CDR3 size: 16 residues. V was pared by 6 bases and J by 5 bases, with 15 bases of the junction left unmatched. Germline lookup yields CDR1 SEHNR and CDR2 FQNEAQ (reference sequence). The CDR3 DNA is TGTGCCAGCAGACTCGGACAGGTGAGGGGTCGGACTGAAGCTTTCTTT. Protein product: CASRLGQVRGRTEAFF.

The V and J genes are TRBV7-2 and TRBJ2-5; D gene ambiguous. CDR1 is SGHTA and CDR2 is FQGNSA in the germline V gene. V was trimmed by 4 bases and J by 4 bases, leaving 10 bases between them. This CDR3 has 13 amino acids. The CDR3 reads CASSSLAAETQYF. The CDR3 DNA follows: TGTGCCAGCAGCTCCCTCGCGGCAGAGACCCAGTACTTC. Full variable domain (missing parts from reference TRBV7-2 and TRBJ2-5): GAGVSQSPSNKVTEKGKDVELRCDPISGHTALYWYRQSLGQGLEFLIYFQGNSAPDKSGLPSDRFSAERTGGSVSTLTIQRTQQEDSAVYLCASSSLAAETQYFGPGTRLLVL.

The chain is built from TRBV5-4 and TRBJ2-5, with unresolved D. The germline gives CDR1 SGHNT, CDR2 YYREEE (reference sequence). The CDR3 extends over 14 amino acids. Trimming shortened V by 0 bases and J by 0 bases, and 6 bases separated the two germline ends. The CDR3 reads CASSLDKYQETQYF. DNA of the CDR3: TGTGCCAGCAGCTTGGACAAGTACCAAGAGACCCAGTACTTC.

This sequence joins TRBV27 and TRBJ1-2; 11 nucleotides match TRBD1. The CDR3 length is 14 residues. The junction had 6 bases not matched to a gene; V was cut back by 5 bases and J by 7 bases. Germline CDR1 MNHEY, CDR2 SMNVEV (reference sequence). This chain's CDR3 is CASSAGDRGGGYTF. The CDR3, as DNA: TGTGCCAGCAGTGCAGGGGACAGGGGGGGTGGCTACACCTTC.

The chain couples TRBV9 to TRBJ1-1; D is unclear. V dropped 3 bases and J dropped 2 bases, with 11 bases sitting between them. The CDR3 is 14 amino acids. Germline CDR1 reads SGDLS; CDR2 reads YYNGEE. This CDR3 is CASSGGLYNTEAFF. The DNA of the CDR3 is TGTGCCAGCAGCGGAGGACTGTACAACACTGAAGCTTTCTTT.

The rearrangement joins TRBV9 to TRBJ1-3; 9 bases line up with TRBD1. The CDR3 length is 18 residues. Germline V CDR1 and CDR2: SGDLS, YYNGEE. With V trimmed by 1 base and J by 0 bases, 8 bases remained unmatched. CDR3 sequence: CASSVTSGTGSSGNTIYF. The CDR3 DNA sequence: TGTGCCAGCAGCGTAACCTCCGGGACAGGGAGCTCTGGAAACACCATATATTTT.